This T cell receptor beta chain was identified in a study of T cell responses to AZD1222 COVID-19 vaccine. General observations from the study: The donors showed a predominance of white British ancestry and of females, with possible underestimation of clonal diversity.

As regards this clone: Its antigen remains unidentified.

The CDR3 has 14 amino acids. Trimming removed 2 bases from V and 4 bases from J, with 9 bases in between. CDR1 and CDR2 (germline): ENHRY, SYGVKD. This table comes from immunoSEQ multiplex PCR, and its TCRdb copy is limited to in-frame clones, with some not included. Of about 140,000 clones in the sample, 70% to 90% were seen once. The rearrangement joins TRBV10-3 to TRBJ1-5; D not certain. The receptor was isolated from an adult in good health. Sequencing was performed on peripheral blood, taken on day 0 of AZD1222 vaccination. The CDR3 here is CAISEATDNQPQHF. In DNA form, the CDR3 reads TGTGCCATCAGTGAGGCAACGGATAATCAGCCCCAGCATTTT.